This TCR beta chain emerged from a study of T cells after yellow fever vaccination (dated by TCRdb to the late 2010s). A note on the overall study: The SMART-Seq v4 Ultra Low Input RNA kit was used to prepare libraries from fractions with low cell numbers. To track T-cell clones before and after primary and booster YFV17D yellow fever vaccination, bulk TCR alpha and beta repertoires were sequenced longitudinally. Two healthy male donors, one aged 18 to 29 and one aged 30 to 40 years, made up the cohort. Bulk PBMC replicates and cell subsets were isolated from blood drawn at multiple timepoints before and after both primary and secondary immunization. Results and caveats for the whole study, not just this receptor: Computational filtering was needed because FACS-sorted repertoires could contain abundant contaminating clonotypes from the bulk population. Compared with the primary T-cell response, the secondary T-cell response was faster but weaker, reaching its peak on day 5 rather than on day 15. Because the study included only two donors, the extent to which the findings can be generalized is limited. After the booster, most of the clones that had expanded following primary vaccination were detected again (almost 98% of CD4 and around 88% of CD8), which suggests that memory was broadly maintained. A small share of clonotypes occurred in both CD4 and CD8 compartments, likely arising from convergent recombination.

Taken with the paper, the label for treatment or condition translates to: live attenuated yellow fever vaccine strain. At each blood-draw timepoint, two biological replicates of bulk PBMCs were collected. PBMCs were isolated from peripheral blood using a standard Ficoll-Paque protocol. TriZol was used to extract RNA from bulk PBMCs, from CD4 and CD8 fractions, and from dextramer-positive and dextramer-negative fractions. For this clonotype: The target of this receptor is not known. Per-base qualities were not stored, and no clone one base away is much larger.

TCR cDNA was synthesized by 5'RACE template switching, which introduced a universal primer site and unique molecular identifiers. cDNA synthesis was primed from both the TCR alpha and TCR beta constant segments. Two PCR steps were used to amplify libraries, with sample barcodes and sequencing adapters being added in the second step. Libraries were sequenced on Illumina HiSeq 2500 (2x100 bp) or NovaSeq (2x150 bp). As for the original processing: Reads were demultiplexed and collapsed into UMI consensus sequences with MIGEC, and V(D)J alignment was performed with MiXCR. Using edgeR on replicate PBMC samples, clonotypes were called vaccine-responding if FDR was below 0.01 and the log2 fold change was above 5 up to day 15. CD4 or CD8 identity was assigned to each bulk clonotype according to whether the clonotype was present at higher abundance in the sequenced CD4 repertoire or the sequenced CD8 repertoire. TCRdb's own reprocessing of the public reads used fastp at Q25 and MiXCR and kept productive beta chains. One record per CDR3 amino acid sequence lists the most common genes and DNA. The V and J calls shown here were made by TCRdb, not taken from the authors' results. A total of 300,000 or so distinct CDR3 sequences appear in this sample, around 6.8% of them only once. Of the sample, 15% to 20% falls within the top ten clones.

The sequence came from a man between 18 and 29 years old who received the YFV17D yellow fever vaccine. Sequenced here: PBMCs, sampled roughly 47 days after the first yellow fever vaccination.

Read as DNA, the sequence is TGTGCCAGCAGCCTAATTCCCCCAGGGGGAGTTAATGAAAAACTGTTTTTT. Translated, it gives CASSLIPPGGVNEKLFF. The rearranged chain carries TRBV6-1 and TRBJ1-4, with 7 junctional bases fitting TRBD1. In the germline V gene, CDR1 corresponds to MNHNS and CDR2 to SASEGT. V is pruned by 6 bases and J by 4 bases, leaving 14 bases of the junction without a gene match. The CDR3 runs 17 residues from the cysteine to the phenylalanine. The CDR3 DNA has 51 bases and is translated from base 1.